This TCR beta chain was observed in a study of blood T cells in healthy people across ages. Then a second PCR, running roughly 7 to 11 cycles, was carried out with a sample-barcoded 5' primer and a J-beta primer mix. TCRdb analysed the 5' RACE reads with MiXCR anew, one entry per CDR3 protein. This sample yields 700,000 to 950,000 distinct CDR3 sequences, of which roughly 64% are seen a single time; roughly 22% belongs to the top ten. Turning to this clonotype: This may be a read error, as it is one base from a much larger clone.

From germline, CDR1 is DFQATT and CDR2 SNEGSKA (reference sequence). The CDR3 runs to 13 residues. What was sequenced was blood. This sequence originates from a young man in good health. This chain links TRBV20-1 with TRBJ1-5; D unclear. The CDR3: CSAQGMRNHPQHF. CDR3 sequence (DNA): TGCAGCGCTCAAGGGATGCGCAATCACCCCCAGCATTTT.